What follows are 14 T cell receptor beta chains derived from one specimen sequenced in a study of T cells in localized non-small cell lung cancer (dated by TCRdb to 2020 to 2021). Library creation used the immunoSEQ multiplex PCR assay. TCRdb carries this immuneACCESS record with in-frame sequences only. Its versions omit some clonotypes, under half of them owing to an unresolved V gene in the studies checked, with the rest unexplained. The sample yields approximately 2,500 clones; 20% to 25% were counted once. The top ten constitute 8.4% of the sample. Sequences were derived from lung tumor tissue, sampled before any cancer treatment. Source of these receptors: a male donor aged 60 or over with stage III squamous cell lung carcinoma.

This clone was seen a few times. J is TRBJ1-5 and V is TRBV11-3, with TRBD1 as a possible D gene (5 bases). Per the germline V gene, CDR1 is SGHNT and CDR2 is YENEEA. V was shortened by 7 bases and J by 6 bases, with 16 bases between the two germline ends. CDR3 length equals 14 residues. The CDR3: CASNQRGASQPQHF. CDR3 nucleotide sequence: TGTGCCAGCAACCAAAGGGGTGCCAGTCAGCCCCAGCATTTT.

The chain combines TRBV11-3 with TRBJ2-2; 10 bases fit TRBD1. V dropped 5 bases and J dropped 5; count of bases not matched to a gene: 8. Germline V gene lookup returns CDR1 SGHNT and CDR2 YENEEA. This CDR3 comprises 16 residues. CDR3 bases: TGTGCCAGCAGCGGGACAGGGGTGTTGGGAACCGGGGAGCTGTTTTTT. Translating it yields CASSGTGVLGTGELFF.

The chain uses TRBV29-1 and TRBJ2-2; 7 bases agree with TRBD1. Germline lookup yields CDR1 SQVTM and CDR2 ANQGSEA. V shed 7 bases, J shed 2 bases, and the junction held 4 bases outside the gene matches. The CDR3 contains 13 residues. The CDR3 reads CSADRANTGELFF. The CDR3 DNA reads TGCAGCGCCGACAGGGCTAACACCGGGGAGCTGTTTTTT.

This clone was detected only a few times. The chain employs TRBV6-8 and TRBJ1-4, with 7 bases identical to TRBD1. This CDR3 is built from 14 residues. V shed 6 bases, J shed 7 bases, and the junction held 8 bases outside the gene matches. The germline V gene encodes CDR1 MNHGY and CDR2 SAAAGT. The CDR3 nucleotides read TGTGCCAGCAGGTCAGGGGGGAGTGGTGAAAAACTGTTTTTT. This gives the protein CASRSGGSGEKLFF.

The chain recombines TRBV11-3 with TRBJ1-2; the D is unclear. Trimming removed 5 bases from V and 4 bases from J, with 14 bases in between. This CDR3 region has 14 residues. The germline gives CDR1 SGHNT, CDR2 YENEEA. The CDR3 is CASSPGLGSYGYTF. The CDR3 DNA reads TGTGCCAGCAGCCCAGGCCTTGGGTCCTATGGCTACACCTTC.

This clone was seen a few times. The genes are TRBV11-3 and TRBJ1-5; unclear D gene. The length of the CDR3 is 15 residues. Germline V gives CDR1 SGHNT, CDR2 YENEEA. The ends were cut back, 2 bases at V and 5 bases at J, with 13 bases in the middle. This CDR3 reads CASSLIGGRDQPQHF. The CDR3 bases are TGTGCCAGCAGCTTAATTGGTGGGAGAGATCAGCCCCAGCATTTT.

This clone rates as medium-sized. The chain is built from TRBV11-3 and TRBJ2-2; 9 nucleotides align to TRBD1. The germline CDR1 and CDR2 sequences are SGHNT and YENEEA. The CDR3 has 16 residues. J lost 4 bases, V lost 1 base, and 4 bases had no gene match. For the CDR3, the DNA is TGTGCCAGCAGCTTAGTGGACAGGGGAGGCACCGGGGAGCTGTTTTTT. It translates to CASSLVDRGGTGELFF.

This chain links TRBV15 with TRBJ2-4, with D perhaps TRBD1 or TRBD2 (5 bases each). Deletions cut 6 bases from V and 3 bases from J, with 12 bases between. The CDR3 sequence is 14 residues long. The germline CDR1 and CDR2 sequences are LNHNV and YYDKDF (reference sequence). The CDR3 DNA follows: TGTGCCACCAGACCCGGGACGTACAAAAACATTCAGTACTTC. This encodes CATRPGTYKNIQYF.

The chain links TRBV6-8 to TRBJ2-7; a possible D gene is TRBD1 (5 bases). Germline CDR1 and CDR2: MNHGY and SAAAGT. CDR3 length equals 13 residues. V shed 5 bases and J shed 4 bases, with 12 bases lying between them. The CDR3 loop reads CASSPTQGYEQYF. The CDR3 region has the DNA TGTGCCAGCAGTCCTACGCAGGGATACGAGCAGTACTTC.

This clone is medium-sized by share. In nucleotides, the CDR3 is TGTGCCAGCCGGAGGGGCATGAACACTGAAGCTTTCTTT. The encoded protein is CASRRGMNTEAFF. The chain combines TRBV7-2 with TRBJ1-1; maybe TRBD1 (5 bases). Trimming shortened V by 8 bases and J by 0 bases, and 10 bases separated the two germline ends. This CDR3 region has 13 residues. Germline values: CDR1 SGHTA, CDR2 FQGNSA.

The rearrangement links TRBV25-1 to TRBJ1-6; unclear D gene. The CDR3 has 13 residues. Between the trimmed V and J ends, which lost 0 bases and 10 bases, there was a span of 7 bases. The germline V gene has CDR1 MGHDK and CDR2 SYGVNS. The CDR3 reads CASSEYRGSPLHF. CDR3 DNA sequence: TGTGCCAGCAGTGAATATCGGGGATCACCCCTCCACTTT. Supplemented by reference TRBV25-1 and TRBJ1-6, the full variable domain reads EADIYQTPRYLVIGTGKKITLECSQTMGHDKMYWYQQDPGMELHLIHYSYGVNSTEKGDLSSESTVSRIRTEHFPLTLESARPSHTSQYLCASSEYRGSPLHFGNGTRLTVT.

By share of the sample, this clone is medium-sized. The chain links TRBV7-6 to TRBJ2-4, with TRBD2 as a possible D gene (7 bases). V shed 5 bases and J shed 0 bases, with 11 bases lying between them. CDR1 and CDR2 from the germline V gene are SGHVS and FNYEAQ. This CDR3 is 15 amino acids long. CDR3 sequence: CASSGGGLAKNIQYF. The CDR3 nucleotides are TGTGCCAGCAGCGGGGGGGGGCTAGCCAAAAACATTCAGTACTTC.

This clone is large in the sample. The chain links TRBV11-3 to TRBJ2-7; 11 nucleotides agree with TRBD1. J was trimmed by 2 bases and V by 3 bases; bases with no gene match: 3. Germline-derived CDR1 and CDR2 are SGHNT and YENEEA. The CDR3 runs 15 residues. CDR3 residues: CASSFGTGGTYEQYV. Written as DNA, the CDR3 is TGTGCCAGCAGCTTTGGGACAGGGGGTACCTACGAGCAGTACGTC.

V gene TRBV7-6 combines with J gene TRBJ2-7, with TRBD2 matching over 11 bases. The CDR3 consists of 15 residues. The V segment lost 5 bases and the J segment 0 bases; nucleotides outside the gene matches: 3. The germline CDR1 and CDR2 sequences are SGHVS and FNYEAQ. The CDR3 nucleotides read TGTGCCAGCAGCCCACTAGCGGGGGCCTCCTACGAGCAGTACGTC. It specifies CASSPLAGASYEQYV.